A selection of T cell receptor beta chains follows, all from one sample in a study of a mutant IDH1 vaccine in newly diagnosed glioma. The table came from immunoSEQ multiplex PCR; TCRdb's copy has only in-frame clones and leaves some out. Seen here are 50,000 to 65,000 clones, more than 85% observed once, and the top ten hold around 2.4%. No antigen has been identified for these receptors. This specimen consisted of PBMCs, obtained from a glioma patient whose treatment included an IDH1 peptide vaccine. These receptors came from a middle-aged man with glioma. Both conserved end residues are part of each CDR3. A D gene is named only where the DNA matches it firmly. The size of a clone is reported for some rows only, either as once, few or many, or as a class for expanded clones.

.	TRBD1	TRBJ1-2	TRBV5-1	TGCGCCAGCAGCTCCGACAGGGTTTATGGCTACACCTTC	CASSSDRVYGYTF
.	.	TRBJ1-2	TRBV6-6	TGTGCCAGCACCGGACTGGAAGCTAACTATGGCTACACCTTC	CASTGLEANYGYTF
.	TRBD2	TRBJ2-1	TRBV28	TGTGCCAGCCGACGCGGTACTAGCGGGAGCAATGAGCAGTTCTTC	CASRRGTSGSNEQFF
.	.	TRBJ2-1	TRBV5-1	TGCGCCAGCAGCTTAGGATCTAGGAACAATGAGCAGTTCTTC	CASSLGSRNNEQFF
.	TRBD2	TRBJ2-7	TRBV4-3	TGCGCCAGCAGCCAAGTGACTAGCGGGGGCTACGAGCAGTACTTC	CASSQVTSGGYEQYF
.	.	TRBJ1-5	TRBV9	TGTGCCAGCAGTTATGATGGCAATCAGCCCCAGCATTTT	CASSYDGNQPQHF
.	TRBD2	TRBJ2-3	TRBV6-1	TGTGCCAGCAGGGGGACTAGCGGGAGTAGCGATACGCAGTATTTT	CASRGTSGSSDTQYF
.	TRBD1	TRBJ1-6	TRBV27	TGTGCCAGCAGTTTAACACCGGGACAGGGAAAGAGGGCCCTCCACTTT	CASSLTPGQGKRALHF
.	.	TRBJ1-1	TRBV11-1	TGTGCCAGCAGCACGCCGGGGAGGGACACTGAAGCTTTCTTT	CASSTPGRDTEAFF
.	.	TRBJ1-1	TRBV6-5	TGTGCCAGCAGGGCGACGGGGAGATTGGTTTCGGGGGCTTTCTTT	CASRATGRLVSGAFF
.	TRBD2	TRBJ2-5	TRBV7-2	TGTGCCAGCAGCCCGGACGGAGGAGGACCGGGGGGAGAGACCCAGTACTTC	CASSPDGGGPGGETQYF
.	.	TRBJ1-6	TRBV9	TGTGCCAGCTCCGAGTCGGGTGCGGGGGGTTCACCCCTCCACTTT	CASSESGAGGSPLHF
once	.	TRBJ2-7	TRBV28	TGTGCCAGCAGTTTGGGAGGGGGCTACGAGCAGTACTTC	CASSLGGGYEQYF
.	TRBD2	TRBJ2-1	TRBV6-6	TGTGCCAGCAGTCCATACGGACTAGCGGTATACAATGAGCAGTTCTTC	CASSPYGLAVYNEQFF
.	.	TRBJ2-7	TRBV15	TGTGCCACCAGCAGGCACAGAGGCTCCTACGAGCAGTACTTC	CATSRHRGSYEQYF
once	TRBD2	TRBJ2-7	TRBV5-1	TGCGCCAGCAGCTTGGCCGGGACTAGCGGGAGTTACGAGCAGTACTTC	CASSLAGTSGSYEQYF
.	.	TRBJ2-4	TRBV19	TGTGCCAGTAGTATCGGGGGAAGAGTAGCCAAAAACATTCAGTACTTC	CASSIGGRVAKNIQYF
once	.	TRBJ2-6	TRBV7-7	TGTGCTATTACGCAGGGTACGCCTTCTGGGGCCAACGTCCTGACTTTC	CAITQGTPSGANVLTF
few	.	TRBJ2-1	TRBV27	TGTGCCAGCACCACACTTAGGGGTAGCGAGCAGTTCTTC	CASTTLRGSEQFF
.	.	TRBJ2-3	TRBV19	TGTGCCAGTAGTCCACGGAGGGGACCAGATACGCAGTATTTT	CASSPRRGPDTQYF
.	TRBD1	TRBJ1-2	TRBV27	TGTGCCAGCAGTAGACAGGGGGGATATGGCTACACCTTC	CASSRQGGYGYTF
.	TRBD1	TRBJ1-5	TRBV7-9	TGTGCCAGCAGCCCTACAGGGGGCGGTCAGCCCCAGCATTTT	CASSPTGGGQPQHF
.	.	TRBJ1-1	TRBV28	TGTGCCACCGCCGGCCAGGGATTGAACACTGAAGCTTTCTTT	CATAGQGLNTEAFF
.	TRBD1	TRBJ1-6	TRBV18	TGTGCCAGCTCAAGCCACAGGGGGAATTCACCCCTCCACTTT	CASSSHRGNSPLHF
.	TRBD2	TRBJ2-7	TRBV2	TGTGCCAGCAGTATTAGCGGGGGCGGCTCCTACGAGCAGTACTTC	CASSISGGGSYEQYF
.	TRBD2	TRBJ2-7	TRBV7-2	TGTGCCAGCAGCTTAGGACTAGCGGGGGCCATCGAGCAGTACTTC	CASSLGLAGAIEQYF